This record concerns one TCR beta chain sequence. Its specific antigen is unknown. No base quality information exists; no much larger clone differs at one position. TCRbeta CDR3 regions were amplified from genomic DNA using the immunoSEQ Assay, a bias-controlled multiplex PCR. From the authors' description of their analysis: Within the assay, amplification of reference gene primers was used to estimate how many nucleated cells each sample contained. Sequence reads were collapsed and filtered to measure the absolute abundance of every unique TCRbeta CDR3 rearrangement. For each sample, productive Simpson clonality was calculated by taking the square root of Simpson's diversity index across productive rearrangements. What TCRdb holds here is the immuneACCESS table cut down to in-frame rearrangements. Part of the clones is not present; checked against another copy, under half of the missing clones reflect an unresolved V gene, and the others are unexplained. The DNA was the basis for D and trimming; V, J and clone size are from that table. In all, the sample holds about 160,000 clones, and around 85% of those were seen once. Of the sample, about 5.7% is held by the ten largest clones.

In the prospective study, participants were about 18 to 95 years old, resided in 20 to 30 geographic areas of the United States, and were enrolled through a virtual design. In the prospective study, cohorts were assigned on the basis of participant-reported clinical history obtained from a screening survey and a study questionnaire. In the prospective study, mobile phlebotomists collected whole blood, serum and a nasopharyngeal or oropharyngeal swab from each participant. Prospective study participants could optionally give additional blood draws and questionnaires over an approximately 2-month period. Before DNA extraction, prospective study blood samples were shipped either frozen or at room temperature. Sequences KGHSH (CDR1) and LQKENI (CDR2) are obtained from the germline V gene. Relative to germline, V is 3 bases shorter and J is 0 bases shorter, with 14 bases between their ends. From cysteine to phenylalanine, the CDR3 is 16 amino acids long. Kept here is only the CDR3 DNA, which spans 48 bases and is read in frame from base 1.

The sample comes from a study of blood T cell repertoires in COVID-19 (dated by TCRdb to 2019 to 2021). Describing the broader study: Samples from collaborators originated in the United States, Italy and Spain and spanned both the acute and convalescent phases of COVID-19. The samples were drawn from two sources: the first 160 participants of the ongoing ImmuneRACE study, and some 1,300 subjects contributed by 6 global collaborators. A de-identified subject ID, COVID-19 status, age in years and sex were almost always included in the sample metadata. Where available, HLA class I and class II types were obtained from metadata supplied by the sample provider rather than from assay-based typing. The material from the prospective study consisted of cDNA or gDNA derived from T cells, B-cell-depleted T cells, or PBMCs. The dataset comprised deeply sampled blood TCRbeta repertoires from subjects exposed to, actively infected with, or recovered from COVID-19. A freely available public database, intended as a resource for researchers studying the immune response to SARS-CoV-2, is where the repertoires were released.

The full study reports these points: How much clinical and demographic metadata was included differed by source and by participant, and the metadata was provided uncurated.

The specimen sequenced was PBMCs or T cells enriched from blood (not recorded which). The receptor comes from a woman aged 40 to 50 with acute COVID-19. Recombination joined TRBV18 with TRBJ1-1, with the D segment identity uncertain. The DNA is as follows: TGTGCCAGCTCACCGTCCATGATTGGAGTGAACACTGAAGCTTTCTTT. It specifies CASSPSMIGVNTEAFF.